These T cell receptor beta chains were read from a single sample in a study of cytomegalovirus exposure and HLA in healthy donors. Produced via immunoSEQ multiplex PCR; TCRdb's table is partial and in-frame only. Among roughly 120,000 clones listed, roughly three fifths were seen once. Sequencing was carried out using PBMCs. These TCRs come from a woman in her 40s in good health and CMV-seropositive. Both conserved end residues are part of each CDR3. The order of the fields is clone size, V gene, D gene, J gene, CDR3 DNA, CDR3 protein. The D gene is left open where the match is weak. Expanded clones are given a class, and other clones once, few, many or no size at all.

NA	TRBV9	TRBD1	TRBJ2-3	TGTGCCAGCAGCGTAGTCCCAGGGGGCGGCGCAGATACGCAGTATTTT	CASSVVPGGGADTQYF
few	TRBV7-2	NA	TRBJ2-3	TGTGCCAGCAGCTTAGCGTCGACTAGGGCCCTCACAGATACGCAGTATTTT	CASSLASTRALTDTQYF
few	TRBV9	TRBD2	TRBJ2-1	TGTGCCAGCAGCGTAAGACTAGCGGGAACCAATGAGCAGTTCTTC	CASSVRLAGTNEQFF
NA	TRBV5-6	NA	TRBJ2-3	TGTGCCAGCAGCTTAGCAGGGGCTTGGACAGATACGCAGTATTTT	CASSLAGAWTDTQYF
NA	TRBV27	TRBD1	TRBJ2-2	TGTGCCAGCACGCCGGGGACAGGGGCCACCGGGGAGCTGTTTTTT	CASTPGTGATGELFF
few	TRBV4-1	NA	TRBJ1-2	TGCGCCAGCAGCCAAACAGGGCCGAAGCATTACTATGGCTACACCTTC	CASSQTGPKHYYGYTF
few	TRBV5-1	TRBD1	TRBJ2-4	TGCGCCAGCAGCTCTCGGACAGGGGGGGAGGACATTCAGTACTTC	CASSSRTGGEDIQYF
NA	TRBV19	TRBD1	TRBJ2-5	TGTGCCACTGCGCCGGGGACAGGGTTATGGGAGCAGTACTTC	CATAPGTGLWEQYF
NA	TRBV5-1	TRBD1	TRBJ2-6	TGCGCCAGCAGGCATACAGGGGGAATTGCTGGGGCCAACGTCCTGACTTTC	CASRHTGGIAGANVLTF
NA	TRBV10-3	TRBD1	TRBJ1-1	TGTGCCATCAGGGACAGGGGGGAATCGAACACTGAAGCTTTCTTT	CAIRDRGESNTEAFF
NA	TRBV5-1	TRBD2	TRBJ2-7	TGCGCCAGCAGGCCGACCCCTACTAGCGGATCCTACGAGCAGTACTTC	CASRPTPTSGSYEQYF
once	TRBV5-1	TRBD1	TRBJ1-1	TGCGCCAGCAGCTTGGGGGACAGGCCGAACACTGAAGCTTTCTTT	CASSLGDRPNTEAFF
NA	TRBV4-2	TRBD1	TRBJ1-3	TGTGCCAGCAGCCAGAGGGACAGGGGTGGAAACACCATATATTTT	CASSQRDRGGNTIYF
few	TRBV4-1	TRBD2	TRBJ2-1	TGCGCCAGCAGCCAACTCAATGGACTAGCGGAAAGGAGCTCCTACAATGAGCAGTTCTTC	CASSQLNGLAERSSYNEQFF
NA	TRBV5-1	TRBD1	TRBJ2-1	TGCGCCAGCAGCTCGAACCCCCGGGACAGGGGCAACAATGAGCAGTTCTTC	CASSSNPRDRGNNEQFF
NA	TRBV19	NA	TRBJ2-5	TGTGCCAGTAGTAGCCCAGCTCTAGCTCATAGGGAGACCCAGTACTTC	CASSSPALAHRETQYF
NA	TRBV19	NA	TRBJ2-7	TGTGCCAGTAGTGACCGCGGACTCCTATACGAGCAGTACTTC	CASSDRGLLYEQYF
NA	TRBV6-5	NA	TRBJ2-7	TGTGCCAGCAGTTACTCGGGGGGATCCTACGAGCAGTACTTC	CASSYSGGSYEQYF
NA	TRBV28	NA	TRBJ1-1	TGTGCCAGCAGCCGCGACAGTCGGGTGGAAGCTTTCTTT	CASSRDSRVEAFF
NA	TRBV7-3	NA	TRBJ2-3	TGTGCCAGCAGCCCGCAGGCTAGCAGATTCACAGATACGCAGTATTTT	CASSPQASRFTDTQYF
NA	TRBV27	TRBD1	TRBJ2-1	TGTGCCAGCACCGGGACAGCCTCATACAATGAGCAGTTCTTC	CASTGTASYNEQFF
NA	TRBV7-3	TRBD2	TRBJ2-3	TGTGCCAGCAGCTCCGGACTAGCGGGGACTTATACGCAGTATTTT	CASSSGLAGTYTQYF
NA	TRBV5-1	NA	TRBJ2-5	TGCGCCAGCAGCAGGAGAGGACTGCCAGAGACCCAGTACTTC	CASSRRGLPETQYF
NA	TRBV30	TRBD1	TRBJ1-2	TGTGCCTGGAGTTGGGGAGAGGGGGCGGAGGATGGCTACACCTTC	CAWSWGEGAEDGYTF
NA	TRBV28	NA	TRBJ1-5	TGTGCCAGCAGCCTGGTGGGGGACTCCTATCAGCCCCAGCATTTT	CASSLVGDSYQPQHF
NA	TRBV5-4	NA	TRBJ1-6	TGTGCCAGCAGCTTGGGCGGGGGACTTAATTCACCCCTCCACTTT	CASSLGGGLNSPLHF
NA	TRBV30	TRBD1	TRBJ1-6	TGTGCCTGGGACCGGGACAGGGATTCACCCCTCCACTTT	CAWDRDRDSPLHF
NA	TRBV7-2	NA	TRBJ2-2	TGTGCCAGCAGCTTCGAGTCACTAGCCATCACCGGGGAGCTGTTTTTT	CASSFESLAITGELFF
NA	TRBV5-4	NA	TRBJ2-5	TGTGCCAGCAGCTTGGACAGGAGGGGTTTTCGAGAGACCCAGTACTTC	CASSLDRRGFRETQYF
NA	TRBV14	NA	TRBJ2-4	TGTGCCAGCAGCCCCAGTATCATGGCCAAAAACATTCAGTACTTC	CASSPSIMAKNIQYF
NA	TRBV4-3	NA	TRBJ2-4	TGCGCCAGCAGCCAAACGCGGCGCGACCGTATAGCCAAAAACATTCAGTACTTC	CASSQTRRDRIAKNIQYF
NA	TRBV9	NA	TRBJ2-5	TGTGCCAGCAGCGTAGGCACTAGAGCTATTCAAGAGACCCAGTACTTC	CASSVGTRAIQETQYF
NA	TRBV7-3	TRBD2	TRBJ2-1	TGTGCCAGCAGCCTGACTAGCGGGAGTAATAATGAGCAGTTCTTC	CASSLTSGSNNEQFF
few	TRBV10-3	TRBD1	TRBJ1-2	TGTGCCATTCGGGAGGGACAGAGTAACTATGGCTACACCTTC	CAIREGQSNYGYTF
few	TRBV19	NA	TRBJ1-1	TGTGCCAGTAAACCAGGACAGATGAACACTGAAGCTTTCTTT	CASKPGQMNTEAFF
NA	TRBV9	TRBD2	TRBJ2-1	TGTGCCAGCAGCGTAAGGAACAGCGGGAGGGTTGAGCAGTTCTTC	CASSVRNSGRVEQFF
NA	TRBV25-1	TRBD2	TRBJ2-2	TGTGCCAGCACCGAGGCGGGAGTGGGCACCGGGGAGCTGTTTTTT	CASTEAGVGTGELFF
NA	TRBV30	TRBD1	TRBJ1-1	TGTGCCTGGAGTTCAAACACAGGGGTAGTCACTGAAGCTTTCTTT	CAWSSNTGVVTEAFF
NA	TRBV9	TRBD2	TRBJ2-1	TGTGCCAGCAGCGTAGGGATTGGAGCGGGAGTGAATGAGCAGTTCTTC	CASSVGIGAGVNEQFF
NA	TRBV19	TRBD2	TRBJ2-7	TGTGCCAGTAGCGTCGGACTAGCGGGGGCTTTTTCCTACGAGCAGTACTTC	CASSVGLAGAFSYEQYF
few	TRBV5-5	NA	TRBJ2-5	TGTGCCAGCAGCTTGGCCCTGCTAAAGAGCCAAGAGACCCAGTACTTC	CASSLALLKSQETQYF
NA	TRBV6-1	TRBD2	TRBJ2-1	TGTGCCAGCAGTGAACTAGCGGGGTCCTACAATGAGCAGTTCTTC	CASSELAGSYNEQFF
few	TRBV7-9	NA	TRBJ1-4	TGTGCCAGCAGCTTACCCGTGACTAATGAAAAACTGTTTTTT	CASSLPVTNEKLFF
NA	TRBV6-6	TRBD2	TRBJ2-5	TGTGCCAGCAGGGGAGGGACTAGCCTCCGTGTGGAGACCCAGTACTTC	CASRGGTSLRVETQYF
NA	TRBV5-6	NA	TRBJ2-7	TGTGCCAGCAGCTTAACAGGGACCTACGAGCAGTACTTC	CASSLTGTYEQYF
few	TRBV19	NA	TRBJ2-4	TGTGCCAGTAGTAACACGGTAGCGATGGGTCAGTACTTC	CASSNTVAMGQYF
few	TRBV5-1	NA	TRBJ2-5	TGCGCCAGCAGGTTATCACAGCAAGAGACCCAGTACTTC	CASRLSQQETQYF
NA	TRBV27	NA	TRBJ1-5	TGTGCCAGCAGTTTCGGGAATCCCCCGGGTCGGTTTGGGAATCAGCCCCAGCATTTT	CASSFGNPPGRFGNQPQHF
NA	TRBV7-2	NA	TRBJ1-2	TGTGCCAGCAGCTTAGATCGACAGAACTATGGCTACACCTTC	CASSLDRQNYGYTF
NA	TRBV4-3	NA	TRBJ1-2	TGCGCCAGCAGAACGAACGGGGGGCGTGGCTACACCTTC	CASRTNGGRGYTF
NA	TRBV19	NA	TRBJ2-7	TGTGCCAGTAGCACAACACCCGGGACTTACTACGAGCAGTACTTC	CASSTTPGTYYEQYF
NA	TRBV5-1	NA	TRBJ2-1	TGCGCCAGCAGCTTGGACGGGAGCCCCTACAATGAGCAGTTCTTC	CASSLDGSPYNEQFF
NA	TRBV4-1	NA	TRBJ1-1	TGCGCCAGCAGCCAAGAAGGTGGGCAGTTGAACACTGAAGCTTTCTTT	CASSQEGGQLNTEAFF
NA	TRBV11-3	NA	TRBJ2-7	TGTGCCAGCTCCCGAGGAGGGGAACACGAGCAGTACTTC	CASSRGGEHEQYF